The clone carrying this T cell receptor beta chain was counted a single time. Up to about 2 ug genomic DNA was used for TCRB CDR3 amplification. Only in-frame clones appear in the TCRdb table, and some are missing; sequencing was by immunoSEQ multiplex PCR. The sample yields some 500 clones, around 87% seen once. The sample is drawn from a study of glioma-infiltrating T cells after dendritic cell vaccination. For the study at large: Residual fresh-frozen tumor from the vaccine-lysate resection served as pretreatment tumor.

Isocitrate dehydrogenase mutation was absent in all glioblastoma patients. Trimming removed 3 bases from V and 5 bases from J, with 10 bases in between. Germline loops: CDR1 SGHAT, CDR2 FQNNGV. This CDR3 comprises 13 residues. This specimen was tumor tissue, taken before dendritic cell vaccination. V is TRBV11-2 and J is TRBJ2-5; D call uncertain. The TCR comes from a human donor with glioblastoma. DNA for the CDR3: TGTGCCAGCAGCTTCACGGGTGGGGAGACCCAGTACTTC. The encoded protein is CASSFTGGETQYF.